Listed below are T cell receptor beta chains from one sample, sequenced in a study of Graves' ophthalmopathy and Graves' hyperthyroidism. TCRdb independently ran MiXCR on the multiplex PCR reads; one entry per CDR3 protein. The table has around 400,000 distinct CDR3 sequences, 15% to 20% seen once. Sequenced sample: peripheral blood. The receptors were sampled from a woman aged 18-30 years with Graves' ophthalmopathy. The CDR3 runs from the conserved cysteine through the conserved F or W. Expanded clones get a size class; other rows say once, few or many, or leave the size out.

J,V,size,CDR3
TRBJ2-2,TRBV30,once,CAWSVPPGELFF
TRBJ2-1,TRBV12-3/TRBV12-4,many,CASSFGQGANEQFF
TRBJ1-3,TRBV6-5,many,CASSLVAGRGSGNTIYF
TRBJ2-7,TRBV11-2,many,CASSLGWTAYEQYF
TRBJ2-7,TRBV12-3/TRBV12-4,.,CASLRGGVHEQYF
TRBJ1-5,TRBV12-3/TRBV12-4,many,CASSLQGPYQPQHF
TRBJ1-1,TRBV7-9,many,CASSSQGPNTEAFF
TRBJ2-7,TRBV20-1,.,CSARKSSGASYEQYF
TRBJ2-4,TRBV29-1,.,CSVLAGDGNIQYF
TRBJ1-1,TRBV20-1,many,CSARKVNRGGFGAFF
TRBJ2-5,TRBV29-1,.,CSVETGASGTQYF
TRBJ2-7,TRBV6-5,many,CATAEGQKPYEQYF
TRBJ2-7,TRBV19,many,CASSVQGRYEQYF
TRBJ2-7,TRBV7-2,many,CASSPFVRGVEQYF
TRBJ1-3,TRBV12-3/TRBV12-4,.,CASTLMTLSSGNTIYF
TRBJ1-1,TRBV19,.,CASSGQGARRTEAFF
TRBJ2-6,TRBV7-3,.,CASSGRHYYSGANVLTF
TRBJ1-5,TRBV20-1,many,CSAGSTGVPNQPQHF
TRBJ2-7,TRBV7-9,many,CASSSATLPTYEQYF
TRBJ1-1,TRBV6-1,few,CASREDRPEAFF
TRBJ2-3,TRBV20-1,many,CSALLGSSTDTQYF
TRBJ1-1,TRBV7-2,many,CASSFGHRVEAFF